The clone carrying this TCR beta chain was recorded only once. What it binds is not known. This entry is derived from a study of beta chain features in type 1 diabetes. Trimming cost V 6 bases and J 5 bases, with 17 bases left between them. CDR1 is MNHEY, CDR2 SVGAGI, per germline. The CDR3 sequence is 15 residues long. Expressed TCRB transcripts were sequenced because the entire RNA isolate underwent reverse transcription. The assay was immunoSEQ multiplex PCR, and TCRdb's table has in-frame clones only and misses some. The sample contains 850,000 to 900,000 clones, roughly a sixth of which appear only once. The study's findings and limits: Type 1 diabetes patients showed a moderate but significant shortening of TCRB CDR3s in all four CD4+ subsets. Naive, central memory and Treg TCRB repertoires seemed to resemble each other more closely in patients than they did in healthy donors.

This clonotype was obtained from a woman in her late teens or twenties in good health. Sample: naive CD4+ T cells from blood. The J gene is TRBJ2-1, the V gene TRBV6-5; D may be TRBD2 (5 bases). CDR3 DNA sequence: TGTGCCAGCAGGGAGGTAGGCGGTTCCCACAATGAGCAGTTCTTC. It yields the protein CASREVGGSHNEQFF.